The clone carrying this T cell receptor (beta chain) has at least ten counts. Its antigen is not known. The data were obtained in a study of T cells after yellow fever vaccination. Study findings and constraints: Boosting was followed by the reappearance of most primary-vaccination clones (just under 98% CD4, around 86% CD8).

The TCR cDNA carried a universal primer site and UMIs from 5'RACE template switching. TCRdb passed the 5' RACE reads through MiXCR, listing each CDR3 protein once. Seen here are over 130,000 distinct CDR3 sequences, around 7.7% observed once, and the top ten hold under 0.85%. The CDR3 spans 15 residues. The germline gives CDR1 DFQATT, CDR2 SNEGSKA (reference sequence). Losses at the gene ends were 3 bases for V and 5 bases for J; bases not matched to a gene: 10. The specimen was CD4+ T cells sorted from PBMCs, collected 5 days after the yellow fever booster vaccination. The sequence derives from a young man who received the YFV17D yellow fever vaccine. The rearrangement links TRBV20-1 to TRBJ2-7; 10 positions agree with TRBD2. CDR3 protein: CSARKGTSAWNEQYF. DNA of the CDR3: TGCAGTGCTAGGAAGGGGACTAGCGCCTGGAACGAGCAGTACTTC.